The following is a T cell receptor (beta chain) sequence with its context. The antigen is unknown. The V end was cut by 10 bases, the J end by 4 bases, with 25 bases between. The germline gives CDR1 MNHNS, CDR2 SASEGT. This CDR3 region has 17 residues. Cultured CD4+ T cell DNA was sequenced using the Oncomine TCR Beta short-read assay. Genomic DNA was extracted from cultured CD4+ T cells. TCRdb called the PCR reads again in MiXCR, with one record for every CDR3 protein. The sample lists 9,500 to 10,000 distinct CDR3 sequences; more than 35% were seen once. Sample treatment: roughly 10-day PBMC culture with coronavirus spike peptide pools or control peptides (ViraFEST assay). The data derive from a study of vaccination and CD4 T cells after COVID-19.

The genes are TRBV6-1 and TRBJ2-2; D is unclear. The sequence was obtained from a human donor who had recovered from COVID-19. Source material: CD4+ T cells from blood, cultured in vitro. The CDR3 reads CATYLEPRLDSTGELFF. As DNA, the CDR3 is TGTGCCACCTACCTAGAACCTCGTCTAGACTCCACCGGGGAGCTGTTTTTT.